A single sample gave rise to the 24 T cell receptor beta chains below, sequenced in a study of metastatic and nonmetastatic thyroid tumors. Among the patients, none had received any treatment before thyroid surgery. TCRdb re-called clones from the PCR reads using MiXCR. The repertoire holds approximately 84,000 clones, with about 15% as singletons. Sequencing was done on a sample of blood. All receptors derive from a female donor with papillary thyroid cancer or a benign thyroid nodule (not recorded which). Some clones in this sample may be carry-over from other donors' samples.

This clone was detected ten times or more. V usage is TRBV10-2 and J usage is TRBJ1-5; a possible D gene is TRBD1 (5 bases). CDR1 and CDR2 (germline): WSHSY, SAAADI. V was shortened by 6 bases and J by 1 base, with 10 bases between the two germline ends. The CDR3 spans 14 residues. CDR3: CASSREKSNQPQHF. The CDR3 DNA reads TGCGCCAGCAGCAGGGAGAAGAGCAATCAGCCCCAGCATTTT.

The chain links TRBV20-1 to TRBJ2-7; D gene unclear. The CDR3 extends over 13 amino acids. Trimming stripped 0 bases from V and 4 bases from J, with 10 bases between. Germline CDR1 and CDR2: DFQATT and SNEGSKA (reference sequence). DNA of the CDR3: TGCAGTGCTAGAGATCGCAAACATTACGAGCAGTACTTC. It specifies CSARDRKHYEQYF.

This clone occurred a few times. The genes are TRBV6-1 and TRBJ2-3; D call uncertain. CDR3 length: 14 residues. V lost 6 bases, J lost 2 bases, and 12 bases lay in between. From germline, CDR1 is MNHNS and CDR2 SASEGT. The CDR3 region has the DNA TGTGCCAGCAGCCCCTGGCTTGTCACAGATACGCAGTATTTT. It encodes CASSPWLVTDTQYF.

This clone was recorded many times. The chain couples TRBV5-4 to TRBJ2-1, with D uncertain. This CDR3 has 13 residues. Trimming took 3 bases from V and 7 from J, leaving 11 bases between them. Germline values: CDR1 SGHNT, CDR2 YYREEE (reference sequence). The CDR3 DNA reads as TGTGCCAGCAGCTCGGAACAGAGGAATGAGCAGTTCTTC. This codes for CASSSEQRNEQFF.

This clone was found many times. V and J are TRBV24-1 and TRBJ2-1; 9 bases map to TRBD1. The germline V gene encodes CDR1 KGHDR and CDR2 SFDVKD. The V and J ends lost 0 bases and 4 bases, in that order; junction bases with no gene match: 6. The CDR3 consists of 17 residues. The CDR3 DNA is TGTGCCACCAGTGATTTGGGAGGGACAGGGCCTTACAATGAGCAGTTCTTC. Its protein is CATSDLGGTGPYNEQFF.

This clone has just a few counts. A much larger clone is a single base away; this may be a read error. The genes are TRBV29-1 and TRBJ1-1; a weak D match, TRBD1 (5 bases). V was cut by 6 bases and J by 3 bases, with 11 bases left in between. The CDR3 is 12 amino acids. The germline gives CDR1 SQVTM, CDR2 ANQGSEA. The CDR3 reads CSVAGFYTEAFF. Here the CDR3 DNA reads TGCAGCGTAGCAGGGTTCTACACTGAAGCTTTCTTT.

This clone occurred many times. The chain uses TRBV5-1 and TRBJ1-4, with a possible D match to TRBD1 (5 bases). The germline V gene has CDR1 SGHRS and CDR2 YFSETQ. The CDR3 runs to 15 residues. V lost 0 bases and J lost 0, with 6 bases in between. CDR3 sequence reads: CASSLAGSTNEKLFF. CDR3 in DNA: TGCGCCAGCAGCTTGGCAGGGTCAACTAATGAAAAACTGTTTTTT.

This clone was found many times. This chain joins TRBV2 and TRBJ1-1; D might be TRBD1 (5 bases). The V gene lost 5 bases and the J gene lost 4 bases, with 14 bases spanning the gap. Germline V gene lookup returns CDR1 SNHLY and CDR2 FYNNEI. This CDR3 has 14 amino acids. CDR3 protein: CASSRTGAPTEAFF. CDR3 DNA sequence: TGTGCCAGCAGTCGCACCGGGGCGCCCACTGAAGCTTTCTTT.

This clone showed up many times. This chain uses TRBV9 with TRBJ1-4; weak D call: TRBD1 (6 bases). The CDR3 spans 15 residues. Germline V gene lookup returns CDR1 SGDLS and CDR2 YYNGEE. V dropped 1 base and J dropped 2 bases, with 9 bases sitting between them. CDR3 sequence reads: CASSVTGTTNEKLFF. The DNA for the CDR3 is TGTGCCAGCAGCGTAACAGGGACGACTAATGAAAAACTGTTTTTT.

This clone showed up many times. The chain links TRBV7-3 to TRBJ1-5, with 8 bases aligning to TRBD1. The CDR3 length is 20 residues. Germline trimming cut 5 bases from V and 0 bases from J; bases unmatched to any gene: 18. Germline CDR1 is SGHTA and CDR2 is FQGTGA. Written as DNA, the CDR3 is TGTGCCAGCAGCACCCCGGACAGGGCTTTGTTTTTTAGTAGCAATCAGCCCCAGCATTTT. It codes for CASSTPDRALFFSSNQPQHF.

The sample holds many counts of this clone. The chain carries TRBV28 and TRBJ1-5; D not resolved. Germline assignment: CDR1 MDHEN and CDR2 SYDVKM. The CDR3 is made up of 17 amino acids. V lost 2 bases, J lost 1 base, and 15 bases lay in between. CDR3 loop: CASSLPLIGGSNQPQHF. CDR3 in DNA: TGTGCCAGCAGTTTACCTCTTATTGGAGGGAGCAATCAGCCCCAGCATTTT.

Note on this clone: A much larger clone sits a single nucleotide away, making a read error possible. The V and J genes are TRBV28 and TRBJ2-1; no reliable D call. Trimming pared 4 bases from V and 9 bases from J, leaving 10 bases between. CDR1 is MDHEN, CDR2 SYDVKM, per germline. The CDR3 runs to 12 residues. The CDR3 here is CASSSRRCEQFF. The DNA for the CDR3 is TGTGCCAGCAGTTCAAGACGGTGTGAGCAGTTCTTC.

This clone occurred many times. This rearrangement joins TRBV20-1 to TRBJ2-2; maybe TRBD2 (7 bases). Looked up from germline, CDR1 is DFQATT and CDR2 is SNEGSKA (reference sequence). The CDR3 totals 15 residues. V was shortened by 3 bases and J by 5 bases, with 16 bases between the two germline ends. This chain's CDR3 is CSASFRGGSTGELFF. The CDR3 DNA is TGCAGTGCTAGTTTTAGGGGGGGATCGACCGGGGAGCTGTTTTTT.

This clone was observed a single time. The junction departs from germline at one end; a sequencing error may be responsible. The chain is built from TRBV28 and TRBJ1-5; D is perhaps TRBD1 (5 bases). The CDR3 loop spans 20 amino acids. CDR1 and CDR2 from the germline V gene are MDHEN and SYDVKM. The CDR3 region has the DNA TGTGCCAGCAGTTTACGAATCCCGGGACGCAAACGGAGGAGCAATCAGCCACAGCATTTT. Translated, it gives CASSLRIPGRKRRSNQPQHF. The full variable domain, with the rest looked up from reference TRBV28 and TRBJ1-5, is DVKVTQSSRYLVKRTGEKVFLECVQDMDHENMFWYRQDPGLGLRLIYFSYDVKMKEKGDIPEGYSVSREKKERFSLILESASTNQTSMYLCASSLRIPGRKRRSNQPQHFGDGTRLSIL.

This clone was found many times. Other DNA sequences in the sample encode the same CDR3. This rearrangement joins TRBV27 to TRBJ2-7; weak D call: TRBD1 (6 bases). Trimming left V 5 bases short and J 7 bases short, with 9 bases between. Germline V gene data show CDR1 as MNHEY and CDR2 as SMNVEV (reference sequence). The CDR3 runs to 11 residues. CDR3: CASSLGTEQYF. CDR3 in DNA: TGTGCCAGCAGTCTCGGGACAGAGCAGTACTTC.

This clone appeared many times. This rearrangement joins TRBV20-1 to TRBJ1-1, with D tentatively TRBD1 (5 bases). Trimming left V 4 bases short and J 0 bases short, with 12 bases between. Germline V CDR1 and CDR2: DFQATT, SNEGSKA (reference sequence). This CDR3 spans 14 amino acids. The CDR3 sequence: CSAIPTVMNTEAFF. The CDR3 DNA sequence: TGCAGTGCTATCCCGACAGTCATGAACACTGAAGCTTTCTTT.

This clone was observed many times. The CDR3 loop reads CASSLRSYYNEQFF. The CDR3 DNA reads TGCGCCAGCAGCTTGCGCTCCTACTACAATGAGCAGTTCTTC. The genes are TRBV5-1 and TRBJ2-1; D ambiguous. Germline CDR1 SGHRS, CDR2 YFSETQ. CDR3 length: 14 residues. V was cut by 1 base and J by 3 bases, with 8 bases left in between.

This clone was seen at least ten times. The gene calls are TRBV28 and TRBJ1-2; D remains ambiguous. The length of the CDR3 is 13 residues. Germline CDR1 MDHEN, CDR2 SYDVKM. V was clipped by 3 bases and J by 4 bases, with 9 bases between them. CDR3 DNA: TGTGCCAGCAGTTTTACGGGCCCCTATGGCTACACCTTC. Protein: CASSFTGPYGYTF.

The table lists this clone with many counts. The chain couples TRBV27 to TRBJ2-5, with D tentatively TRBD1 or TRBD2 (5 bases each). The CDR3 spans 11 residues. Trimming took off 3 bases at V and 13 bases at J, with 12 bases between the two ends. Germline V gene sequence: CDR1 MNHEY, CDR2 SMNVEV (reference sequence). The CDR3 region is CASSFRGTAYF. The CDR3 bases are TGTGCCAGCAGTTTTCGAGGGACCGCGTACTTC.

This clone was detected only a few times. This sequence joins TRBV12-5 and TRBJ2-3; D possibly corresponds to TRBD1 (6 bases). V was shortened by 7 bases and J by 2 bases, with 25 bases between the two germline ends. Germline loops: CDR1 LGHNT, CDR2 FRNRAP. The CDR3 is made up of 18 amino acids. The CDR3 DNA reads TGTGCTAGTGTCCTGGGCTTGGACCGGGACAATATCACAGATACGCAGTATTTT. Translating gives CASVLGLDRDNITDTQYF. The complete variable domain, with remaining parts taken from reference TRBV12-5 and TRBJ2-3, reads DARVTQTPRHKVTEMGQEVTMRCQPILGHNTVFWYRQTMMQGLELLAYFRNRAPLDDSGMPKDRFSAEMPDATLATLKIQPSEPRDSAVYFCASVLGLDRDNITDTQYFGPGTRLTVL.

This clone was found many times. The DNA of the CDR3 is TGTGCCAGCAGTTGGGCCTCGAGCGAGCAGTACTTC. This sequence encodes CASSWASSEQYF. V usage is TRBV6-2 or TRBV6-3 and J usage is TRBJ2-7, with D uncertain. The CDR3 consists of 12 residues. Germline V gene lookup returns CDR1 MNHEY and CDR2 SVGEGT. V lost 4 bases to trimming and J lost 6 bases, with 10 bases between them.

This clone showed up just a few times. This may come from a read error, since a much larger clone is one base off. The chain links TRBV28 to TRBJ1-2, with a tentative D call TRBD1 (5 bases). The CDR3 totals 18 residues. Germline CDR1 MDHEN, CDR2 SYDVKM. CDR3 residues: CSSPYGGGVPEINYGYTF. In nucleotides, the CDR3 is TGTTCCAGCCCGTATGGGGGGGGGGTCCCAGAGATTAACTATGGCTACACCTTC.

Regarding this clone: A much larger clonotype is one base distant, so this may be a read error. The chain has TRBV20-1 and TRBJ2-2; D gene uncertain. The germline V and J ends were trimmed by 4 bases and 8 bases, with 17 bases remaining between them. Germline CDR1 reads DFQATT; CDR2 reads SNEGSKA (reference sequence). This CDR3 comprises 14 residues. The CDR3 loop is CSATTTHSEGELFF. In nucleotides, the CDR3 is TGCAGTGCTACCACCACTCACAGCGAGGGGGAGCTGTTTTTT.

This clone came up many times. This may arise from a read error, as a much more abundant clone is one base away. The V call is TRBV19, the J call TRBJ1-1; D is undetermined. The CDR3 covers 11 residues. Germline V lookup: CDR1 LNHDA, CDR2 SQIVND (reference sequence). CDR3 region: CAIVLNTDAFF. DNA of the CDR3: TGTGCCATCGTCTTGAACACTGACGCTTTCTTT.